This TCR beta chain was profiled in a study of cytomegalovirus exposure and HLA in healthy donors. In germline, CDR1 is MNHEY, CDR2 SVGAGI. The germline V and J ends were trimmed by 2 bases and 3 bases, with 11 bases remaining between them. The CDR3 is made up of 14 amino acids. It was with 60 Vbeta and 13 Jbeta primers that the PCR ran. The repertoire was sequenced with immunoSEQ multiplex PCR; TCRdb's copy has only in-frame clones and lacks some. Here the sample spans some 140,000 clones, approximately 80% being singletons. This TCR derives from a woman between 50 and 59 years old in good health and CMV-seropositive. This rearrangement joins TRBV6-5 to TRBJ2-7; D is perhaps TRBD2 (5 bases). The specimen was PBMCs. CDR3 loop: CASSYRTVDYEQYF. The CDR3 DNA is TGTGCCAGCAGTTACCGGACTGTTGACTACGAGCAGTACTTC.